This T cell receptor (beta chain) was recorded in a study of T cell responses to AZD1222 COVID-19 vaccine (dated by TCRdb to the early 2020s). Regarding the study in general: AZD1222 recipients with second doses at about 4 weeks or about 12 weeks were pooled, because spike-specific TCR depth and breadth did not differ between schedules. TCR sequencing covered fewer than 250 trial participants: roughly 200 given two doses of AZD1222 and 26 given two doses of MenACWY control vaccine. Trial participants were enrolled into age subgroups of 18-55, 56-69 and 70-plus years, which contained about 150, 28 and 57 TCR-sequenced participants, respectively.

Measured from the cysteine to the phenylalanine, the CDR3 is 15 residues long. Of all the DNA, just the CDR3 is kept, 45 bases in frame from base 1. Relative to germline, V is missing 3 bases and J is missing 4 bases, with 8 bases of the junction outside any gene match. The germline V gene supplies CDR1 SGHTS and CDR2 YDEGEE. Turning to this clone: The antigen it recognizes is unknown. Base qualities are not at hand, and no much larger clone is one base apart.

The sample's time point label, decoded: baseline before first vaccination. The vaccinee samples were drawn from two UK trials, COV001 and COV002, one of which was a single-blind randomized controlled phase 2/3 trial testing AZD1222 (ChAdOx1 nCoV-19) in healthy adults. Trial participant PBMC samples were collected at day 0 and day 28 after the second dose for TCRbeta chain sequencing. What the study reported, not specific to this receptor: Conclusions about previously exposed vaccinees are limited, since just a handful of AZD1222 recipients were seropositive for SARS-CoV-2 at baseline. The whole spike protein was spanned by vaccine-associated CD4 TCRs, and dominant responses were seen in regions 160-218 and 743-854. Participants were mostly white British, with more females than males. The authors suggested clonal diversity may have been underestimated. After two AZD1222 doses, spike-specific TCR breadth and depth were significantly higher than at day 0 and than in MenACWY recipients. In the small 56-69-year group, the increase in depth fell short of significance, most likely because of low power. Reportedly, almost half of the unique spike-specific TCRs recognized epitopes lying outside the regions that are mutated in the B.1.351 and B.1.1.7 variants. Because no samples from the day 14 peak response were available, repertoires could be characterized only after the peak T cell response.

The CDR3 regions of human TCRbeta chains were analyzed by immunosequencing. For the original study's pipeline: Repertoire TCRs were matched against a reference library of SARS-CoV-2-specific TCRs generated with the MIRA antigen-specificity platform. Breadth was defined as the fraction of unique TCRs that were SARS-CoV-2-associated, and depth was defined as the fraction of total T cells that were SARS-CoV-2-associated. Each spike-specific TCR was assigned to its reactive spike region and to a CD4 or CD8 class using the MIRA data. Log10-transformed breadth and depth values were compared by one-way ANOVA with Sidak's multiple comparisons tests. The source is immuneACCESS, and TCRdb retained only in-frame sequences with V and J called. Part of the clones is not carried over; for the studies checked, unresolved V genes explain less than half of this, and the remainder is unexplained. The DNA was the basis for D and trimming; V, J and clone size are from that table. This sample holds tens of thousands of clones; roughly four fifths were observed only once. Roughly 3.1% of the sample lies in the top ten.

This receptor was taken from an adult in good health. Sequencing used peripheral blood, obtained on day 0 of AZD1222 vaccination. This receptor chain uses TRBV5-8 and TRBJ1-1; 8 bases in the middle match TRBD1. The encoded CDR3 is CASSSMDRAPTEAFF. At the DNA level, the sequence is TGTGCCAGCAGCTCGATGGACAGGGCTCCCACTGAAGCTTTCTTT.